Below are 28 T cell receptor beta chains sequenced from a single sample in a study of T cells in Graves' hyperthyroidism and ophthalmopathy. TCR beta CDR3 region amplification was performed from RNA transcripts. First-round RT-PCR of the TCR CDR3 relied on the HTBI primer set. TCRdb reprocessed the multiplex PCR reads via MiXCR and lists one record per CDR3 protein. The profile shows about 510,000 distinct CDR3 sequences, 46% of them singletons. The sequenced sample consisted of peripheral blood or thyroid tissue (not recorded which). The source is an adult woman with Graves' disease, either hyperthyroidism or ophthalmopathy (not recorded which).

The V gene is TRBV10-3, the J gene TRBJ2-7; 8 nucleotides match TRBD1. Unmatched junction bases numbered 6, after V lost 0 bases and J lost 2 bases. CDR3 length: 16 residues. Germline CDR1 ENHRY, CDR2 SYGVKD. For the CDR3, the DNA is TGTGCCATCAGTGAGTCCCAGGGGGCAAGAACCTACGAGCAGTACTTC. Translation gives CAISESQGARTYEQYF.

This clonotype has a count of ten or more. The rearrangement links TRBV7-6 to TRBJ2-2; 13 nucleotides match TRBD2. The trim removed 5 bases at V and 0 bases at J, leaving 3 bases unmatched. CDR3 length equals 17 residues. CDR1 is SGHVS, CDR2 FNYEAQ, per germline. For the CDR3, the DNA is TGTGCCAGCAGCCGGACTAGCGGGAGTTCGAACACCGGGGAGCTGTTTTTT. Translating gives CASSRTSGSSNTGELFF.

This clonotype occurred a few times. The J gene is TRBJ2-7, the V gene TRBV6-2 or TRBV6-3; 7 nucleotides agree with TRBD1. With V trimmed by 7 bases and J by 2 bases, 11 bases remained unmatched. This CDR3 is built from 15 residues. CDR1 and CDR2 (germline): MNHEY, SVGEGT. The CDR3 is CASTPRGTAPYEQYF. The DNA for the CDR3 is TGTGCCAGCACTCCCAGAGGGACAGCTCCCTACGAGCAGTACTTC.

Regarding this clonotype: A read error may produce the germline difference seen at one junction end. The chain employs TRBV6-2 or TRBV6-3 and TRBJ1-2; the match to TRBD1 covers 7 bases. The CDR3 has 17 amino acids. Per the germline V gene, CDR1 is MNHEY and CDR2 is SVGEGT. The chain's CDR3 is CANSPTGQAKLNYGYTF. The CDR3 DNA follows: TGTGCCAACAGTCCCACCGGACAGGCGAAATTAAACTATGGCTACACCTTC.

This sequence joins TRBV19 and TRBJ2-2; TRBD1 might be the D (7 bases). CDR1 and CDR2 from the germline V gene are LNHDA and SQIVND (reference sequence). V was pared by 7 bases and J by 3 bases, with 18 bases between. The CDR3 spans 16 residues. CDR3 DNA: TGTGCCAGTAAGGAGGGGGCGTTTACTCACACCGGGGAGCTGTTTTTT. It encodes CASKEGAFTHTGELFF.

This clonotype showed up many times. This sequence joins TRBV19 and TRBJ1-2; TRBD1 agrees at 10 bases. Looked up from germline, CDR1 is LNHDA and CDR2 is SQIVND (reference sequence). V was clipped by 7 bases and J by 3 bases; unmatched bases: 8. CDR3 length: 15 amino acids. The CDR3 reads CASTIRDRGDYGYTF. CDR3 nucleotide sequence: TGTGCCAGTACCATACGGGACAGGGGTGACTATGGCTACACCTTC. The variable domain in full, completed from reference TRBV19 and TRBJ1-2, reads DGGITQSPKYLFRKEGQNVTLSCEQNLNHDAMYWYRQDPGQGLRLIYYSQIVNDFQKGDIAEGYSVSREKKESFPLTVTSAQKNPTAFYLCASTIRDRGDYGYTFGSGTRLTVV.

The chain is built from TRBV7-8 and TRBJ2-5; 8 bases align to TRBD2. Germline lookup yields CDR1 SGHVS and CDR2 FQNEAQ. This CDR3 is built from 14 residues. V was pared by 5 bases and J by 7 bases, with 9 bases of the junction left unmatched. The chain's CDR3 is CASSPGGQGGTQYF. CDR3 nucleotides: TGTGCCAGCAGCCCGGGAGGGCAAGGGGGGACCCAGTACTTC.

V gene TRBV4-1 combines with J gene TRBJ2-2; 9 bases line up with TRBD2. The junction had 0 bases not matched to a gene; V was cut back by 1 base and J by 3 bases. The germline V gene has CDR1 MGHRA and CDR2 YSYEKL. The CDR3 spans 15 residues. The CDR3 nucleotides read TGCGCCAGCAGCCAAGTAGCGGGAGACACCGGGGAGCTGTTTTTT. Its protein product is CASSQVAGDTGELFF.

The chain is built from TRBV10-2 and TRBJ1-1, with D maybe TRBD1 (6 bases). V lost 10 bases, J lost 6 bases, and 12 bases lay in between. This CDR3 is 11 amino acids long. Germline lookup yields CDR1 WSHSY and CDR2 SAAADI. In DNA form, the CDR3 reads TGCGCCACCGGGGGCAGGGCTGAAGCTTTCTTT. It translates to CATGGRAEAFF.

This clonotype was counted at least ten times. The chain combines TRBV5-1 with TRBJ2-2; unclear D gene. The V gene's germline CDR1 is SGHRS and CDR2 YFSETQ. This CDR3 region has 15 residues. Trimming stripped 0 bases from V and 6 bases from J, with 12 bases between. The CDR3 sequence is CASSLGTAGAGELFF. The DNA of the CDR3 is TGCGCCAGCAGCTTGGGCACGGCAGGTGCCGGGGAGCTGTTTTTT.

This clonotype was picked up many times. The chain couples TRBV7-9 to TRBJ1-2, with TRBD1 matching over 7 bases. The germline V gene encodes CDR1 SEHNR and CDR2 FQNEAQ (reference sequence). The CDR3 contains 19 residues. J lost 1 base, V lost 4 bases, and 18 bases had no gene match. The chain's CDR3 is CASSSRWDSYSGFNYGYTF. CDR3 DNA sequence: TGTGCCAGCAGCTCTAGATGGGACAGCTATAGTGGGTTTAACTATGGCTACACCTTC. The whole variable domain, filled in from reference TRBV7-9 and TRBJ1-2, reads DTGVSQNPRHKITKRGQNVTFRCDPISEHNRLYWYRQTLGQGPEFLTYFQNEAQLEKSRLLSDRFSAERPKGSFSTLEIQRTEQGDSAMYLCASSSRWDSYSGFNYGYTFGSGTRLTVV.

This clonotype was detected a few times. This may come from a read error, since a much larger clone is one base off. The rearrangement uses TRBV7-2 and TRBJ2-5; D possibly uses TRBD1 or TRBD2 (5 bases each). Looked up from germline, CDR1 is SGHTA and CDR2 is FQGNSA. Trimming left V 5 bases short and J 1 base short, with 17 bases between. This CDR3 is 16 amino acids long. The CDR3 region is CASSNRGRVLQETQYF. The CDR3 DNA reads TGTGCCAGCAGCAACCGGGGCAGGGTCCTCCAAGAGACCCAGTACTTC.

Regarding this clonotype: An end of the junction differs from the germline gene, which may be a read error. J is TRBJ2-7 and V is TRBV28, with D maybe TRBD2 (7 bases). Germline V gene sequence: CDR1 MDHEN, CDR2 SYDVKM. The CDR3 extends over 13 amino acids. This chain's CDR3 is CASRSRGAGEQYF. CDR3 bases: TGCGCCAGCAGGTCCCGGGGGGCTGGGGAGCAGTACTTC. The complete variable domain, with remaining parts taken from reference TRBV28 and TRBJ2-7, reads DVKVTQSSRYLVKRTGEKVFLECVQDMDHENMFWYRQDPGLGLRLIYFSYDVKMKEKGDIPEGYSVSREKKERFSLILESASTNQTSMYLCASRSRGAGEQYFGPGTRLTVT.

This chain uses TRBV20-1 with TRBJ1-5, with no clear D. Germline V CDR1 and CDR2: DFQATT, SNEGSKA (reference sequence). The CDR3 totals 13 residues. Trimming pared 0 bases from V and 2 bases from J, leaving 5 bases between. CDR3 loop: CSARDWGNQPQHF. CDR3 coding DNA: TGCAGTGCTAGAGATTGGGGCAATCAGCCCCAGCATTTT.

This clonotype was counted at least ten times. The chain is built from TRBV5-1 and TRBJ1-1, with unresolved D. The V and J ends lost 0 bases and 0 bases respectively, with 6 bases between them. CDR3 length equals 14 residues. The germline V gene encodes CDR1 SGHRS and CDR2 YFSETQ. The CDR3: CASSLAWVNTEAFF. CDR3 coding DNA: TGCGCCAGCAGCTTGGCCTGGGTGAACACTGAAGCTTTCTTT. Looking up the rest from reference TRBV5-1 and TRBJ1-1 gives the full variable domain: KAGVTQTPRYLIKTRGQQVTLSCSPISGHRSVSWYQQTPGQGLQFLFEYFSETQRNKGNFPGRFSGRQFSNSRSEMNVSTLELGDSALYLCASSLAWVNTEAFFGQGTRLTVV.

Regarding this clonotype: This may come from a read error, since a much larger clone is one base off. The V call is TRBV5-8, the J call TRBJ1-1, with 7 bases that match TRBD1. The ends lost 3 bases at V and 0 bases at J; junction bases unmatched: 5. This CDR3 contains 15 residues. Germline CDR1 reads SGHTS; CDR2 reads YDEGEE. As DNA, the CDR3 is TGTGCCAGCAGCTGGGGGACAGCGATGAACACTGAAGCTTTCTTT. Amino acids: CASSWGTAMNTEAFF.

Comments on this clonotype: A much larger clone differs by one base, so this may be a read error. This sequence joins TRBV9 and TRBJ1-3; no firm D call. Germline V gene lookup returns CDR1 SGDLS and CDR2 YYNGEE. CDR3 length equals 14 residues. The CDR3 bases are TGTGCCAACAGCGTTGGTCAGCCCGGAAACACCATATATTTT. Translated, it gives CANSVGQPGNTIYF.

The chain links TRBV7-9 to TRBJ1-6, with a possible D match to TRBD1 (5 bases). The CDR3 extends over 12 amino acids. Germline V lookup: CDR1 SEHNR, CDR2 FQNEAQ (reference sequence). The V gene lost 8 bases and the J gene lost 8 bases, with 10 bases spanning the gap. The CDR3 coding sequence is TGTGCCAGCGGGGTAGGGGATTCACCCCTCCACTTT. Amino acid sequence: CASGVGDSPLHF.

About this clonotype itself: Relative to the germline gene, one junction end is altered; a read error may explain this. The rearrangement links TRBV29-1 to TRBJ2-7; possible D gene TRBD1, 7 bases. The CDR3 contains 14 residues. Germline values: CDR1 SQVTM, CDR2 ANQGSEA. The CDR3 is CAWTKTGLGYEQYF. DNA of the CDR3: TGTGCCTGGACTAAGACAGGGTTAGGTTACGAGCAGTACTTC.

This clonotype was counted at least ten times. The V gene is TRBV14, the J gene TRBJ1-5; no reliable D call. This CDR3 comprises 13 residues. V was shortened by 1 base and J by 5 bases, with 6 bases between the two germline ends. Per germline, CDR1 SGHDN and CDR2 FVKESK. Here the CDR3 reads CASSQGGYQPQHF. DNA for the CDR3: TGTGCCAGCAGCCAAGGGGGTTATCAGCCCCAGCATTTT.

Concerning this clonotype itself: A single base separates this from a much larger clone, so it may be a read error. The chain employs TRBV4-1 and TRBJ2-7, with 7 nucleotides matching TRBD1. Germline CDR1 reads MGHRA; CDR2 reads YSYEKL. J gave up 2 bases and V 5 bases, and 9 bases lay outside the gene matches. CDR3 length: 15 residues. The CDR3 region is CASSNFGDSPYEQYF. Here the CDR3 DNA reads TGCGCCAGCAGCAATTTCGGGGACAGTCCCTACGAGCAGTACTTC.

This clonotype was detected many times. J is TRBJ2-7 and V is TRBV5-4; TRBD2 is a possible D gene (6 bases). The CDR3 runs 16 residues. Germline CDR1 SGHNT, CDR2 YYREEE (reference sequence). Trimming pared 0 bases from V and 8 bases from J, leaving 21 bases between. The CDR3 region has the DNA TGTGCCAGCAGCTTGGGGACGGCGGGACCCTTAAGCAAGCAGTACTTC. Protein: CASSLGTAGPLSKQYF.

The V gene is TRBV29-1, the J gene TRBJ1-1, with unresolved D. CDR1 SQVTM and CDR2 ANQGSEA come from the germline V gene. The CDR3 runs to 14 residues. The germline V and J ends were trimmed by 7 bases and 6 bases, with 21 bases remaining between them. Written as DNA, the CDR3 is TGCAGCGCCAGCAGCTTGGCCCCGGAATCTGAAGCTTTCTTT. Translation gives CSASSLAPESEAFF.

This clonotype showed up many times. The V call is TRBV4-1, the J call TRBJ1-1, with no clear D. The length of the CDR3 is 13 residues. Germline V gene data show CDR1 as MGHRA and CDR2 as YSYEKL. The ends were cut back, 7 bases at V and 0 bases at J, with 9 bases in the middle. CDR3 nucleotide sequence: TGCGCCAGCATGGTTGAGTTGAACACTGAAGCTTTCTTT. This codes for CASMVELNTEAFF.

The chain recombines TRBV7-8 with TRBJ2-7; the D is unclear. V was trimmed by 5 bases and J by 2 bases, leaving 10 bases between them. The CDR3 sequence is 13 residues long. Germline V gives CDR1 SGHVS, CDR2 FQNEAQ. This CDR3 reads CASSQRAPYEQYF. DNA of the CDR3: TGTGCCAGCAGCCAGCGAGCACCCTACGAGCAGTACTTC. The whole variable domain, filled in from reference TRBV7-8 and TRBJ2-7, reads GAGVSQSPRYKVAKRGQDVALRCDPISGHVSLFWYQQALGQGPEFLTYFQNEAQLDKSGLPSDRFFAERPEGSVSTLKIQRTQQEDSAVYLCASSQRAPYEQYFGPGTRLTVT.

The chain joins TRBV10-3 to TRBJ2-6, with TRBD1 identical over 10 bases. Germline V lookup: CDR1 ENHRY, CDR2 SYGVKD. V shed 10 bases, J shed 4 bases, and the junction held 10 bases outside the gene matches. The CDR3 is made up of 16 amino acids. CDR3 residues: CANAGQGSSGANVLTF. As DNA, the CDR3 is TGTGCCAACGCGGGACAGGGGTCATCAGGGGCCAACGTCCTGACTTTC.

In its sample, this clonotype was seen once. V gene TRBV19 combines with J gene TRBJ1-2; D ambiguous. The CDR3 consists of 11 residues. The V end was cut by 10 bases, the J end by 7 bases, with 13 bases between. Germline V gives CDR1 LNHDA, CDR2 SQIVND (reference sequence). CDR3 in amino acids: CATTFRGGYTF. For the CDR3, the DNA is TGTGCCACGACCTTTCGGGGTGGCTACACCTTC.

This clonotype was seen a few times. V and J are TRBV20-1 and TRBJ1-5; D unclear. Trimming stripped 3 bases from V and 4 bases from J, with 13 bases between. CDR3 length: 14 amino acids. CDR1 and CDR2 from the germline V gene are DFQATT and SNEGSKA (reference sequence). The CDR3 loop reads CSARRRNLNQPQHF. The CDR3 DNA sequence: TGCAGTGCTAGGAGGCGGAACCTAAATCAGCCCCAGCATTTT.